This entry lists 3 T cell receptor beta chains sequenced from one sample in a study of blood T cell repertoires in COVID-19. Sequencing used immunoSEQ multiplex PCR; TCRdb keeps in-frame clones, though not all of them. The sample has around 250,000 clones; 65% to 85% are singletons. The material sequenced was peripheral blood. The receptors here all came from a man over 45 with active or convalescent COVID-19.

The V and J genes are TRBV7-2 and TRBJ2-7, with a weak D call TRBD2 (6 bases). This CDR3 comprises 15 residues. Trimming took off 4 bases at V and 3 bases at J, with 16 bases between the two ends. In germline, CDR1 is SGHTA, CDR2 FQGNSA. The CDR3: CASSSRLGVNYEQYF. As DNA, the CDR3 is TGTGCCAGCAGCTCCCGACTAGGGGTGAACTACGAGCAGTACTTC.

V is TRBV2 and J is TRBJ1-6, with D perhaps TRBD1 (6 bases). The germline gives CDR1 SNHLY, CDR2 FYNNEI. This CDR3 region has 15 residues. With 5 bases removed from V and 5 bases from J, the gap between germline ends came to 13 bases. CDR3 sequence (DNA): TGTGCCAGCAGTCCCTGGACAGCCGATAATTCACCCCTCCACTTT. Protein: CASSPWTADNSPLHF.

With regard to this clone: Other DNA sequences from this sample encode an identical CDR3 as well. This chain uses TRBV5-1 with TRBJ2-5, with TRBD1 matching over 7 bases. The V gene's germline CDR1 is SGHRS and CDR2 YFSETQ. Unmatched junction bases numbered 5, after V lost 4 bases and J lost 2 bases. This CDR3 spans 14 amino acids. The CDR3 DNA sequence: TGCGCCAGCAGCCCCGGGACAGCTCAAGAGACCCAGTACTTC. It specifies CASSPGTAQETQYF.